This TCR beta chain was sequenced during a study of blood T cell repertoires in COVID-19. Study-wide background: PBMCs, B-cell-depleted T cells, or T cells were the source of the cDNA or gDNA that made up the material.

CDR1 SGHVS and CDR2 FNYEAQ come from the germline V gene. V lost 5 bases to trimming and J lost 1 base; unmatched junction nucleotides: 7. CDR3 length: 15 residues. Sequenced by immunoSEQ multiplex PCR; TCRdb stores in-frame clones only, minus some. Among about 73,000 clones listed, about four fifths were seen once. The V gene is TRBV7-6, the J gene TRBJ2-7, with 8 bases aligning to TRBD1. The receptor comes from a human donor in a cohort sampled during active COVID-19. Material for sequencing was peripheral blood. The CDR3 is CASSISGGVSYEQYF. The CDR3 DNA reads TGTGCCAGCAGCATCTCAGGGGGCGTTTCCTACGAGCAGTACTTC. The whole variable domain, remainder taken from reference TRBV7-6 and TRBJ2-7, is GAGVSQSPRYKVTKRGQDVALRCDPISGHVSLYWYRQALGQGPEFLTYFNYEAQQDKSGLPNDRFSAERPEGSISTLTIQRTEQRDSAMYRCASSISGGVSYEQYFGPGTRLTVT.